What follows are 27 T cell receptor beta chains derived from one specimen sequenced in a study of blood T cells in healthy people across ages. For the second PCR, which ran for roughly 6 to 12 cycles, a sample-barcoded 5' primer and a J-beta primer mix were used. One entry per CDR3 protein results from TCRdb running MiXCR on the 5' RACE reads. Of roughly 800,000 distinct CDR3 sequences in the sample, 20% to 25% were seen once. These data also featured in a second study, about T cells of mothers and their children.

The sequencing input was blood. The source of these receptors is a boy aged 5-17 years in good health.

The chain recombines TRBV28 with TRBJ2-1; no clear D. Germline V gives CDR1 MDHEN, CDR2 SYDVKM. Trimming took 6 bases from V and 10 from J, leaving 13 bases between them. CDR3 size: 12 residues. CDR3 nucleotide sequence: TGTGCCAGCAGAGGACCCGGTAGGGAGCAGTTCTTC. Translated, it gives CASRGPGREQFF.

Only a few counts were recorded for this clonotype. This chain links TRBV11-1 with TRBJ2-5; possibly TRBD1 or TRBD2 for D (5 bases each). Germline loops: CDR1 SGHAT, CDR2 FQDESV (reference sequence). This CDR3 region has 14 residues. Trimming removed 5 bases from V and 3 bases from J, with 13 bases in between. CDR3 amino acids: CASSGVRGEETQYF. In DNA, the CDR3 is TGTGCCAGCAGCGGCGTGAGGGGAGAAGAGACCCAGTACTTC.

This clonotype was detected a few times. The J gene is TRBJ2-3, the V gene TRBV7-9; D may match TRBD1 or TRBD2 (5 bases each). V was pared by 1 base and J by 5 bases, with 13 bases between. The CDR3 totals 15 residues. The V gene's germline CDR1 is SEHNR and CDR2 FQNEAQ (reference sequence). CDR3 sequence (DNA): TGTGCCAGCAGCTTAGGGACGGGACCACAAGATACGCAGTATTTT. Amino acids: CASSLGTGPQDTQYF.

The chain carries TRBV6-6 and TRBJ1-3, with no clear D. Per germline, CDR1 MNHNY and CDR2 SVGAGI (reference sequence). Trimming left V 6 bases short and J 2 bases short, with 5 bases between. The CDR3 sequence is 12 residues long. The CDR3 DNA is TGTGCCAGCAGGCCACCTGGAAACACCATATATTTT. This gives the protein CASRPPGNTIYF.

Remarks on this clonotype: The germline gene is not matched at one end of the junction; a read error may be the cause. V gene TRBV7-7 combines with J gene TRBJ2-5, with 10 positions matching TRBD1. The germline V gene encodes CDR1 SSHAT and CDR2 FNYEAQ (reference sequence). The CDR3 loop spans 15 amino acids. CDR3 in amino acids: CASSLGTGVQETQYF. The DNA of the CDR3 is TGTGCTAGCAGCTTAGGGACAGGGGTCCAAGAGACCCAGTACTTC.

J is TRBJ1-2 and V is TRBV9; D ambiguous. V lost 4 bases and J lost 5, with 9 bases in between. CDR1 is SGDLS and CDR2 is YYNGEE in the germline V gene. The CDR3 is 12 residues long. In DNA, the CDR3 is TGTGCCAGCAGCCCCCGGTGGTATGGCTACACCTTC. Translation gives CASSPRWYGYTF.

V usage is TRBV24-1 and J usage is TRBJ1-2; no definite D call. The germline V gene has CDR1 KGHDR and CDR2 SFDVKD. The CDR3 length is 13 residues. V lost 8 bases to trimming and J lost 0 bases, with 9 bases between them. The CDR3: CATKLETNYGYTF. The CDR3 DNA follows: TGTGCCACCAAACTAGAAACTAACTATGGCTACACCTTC.

The chain combines TRBV12-3 or TRBV12-4 with TRBJ2-1; D ambiguous. V dropped 0 bases and J dropped 10 bases, with 7 bases sitting between them. The CDR3 is 12 amino acids. The CDR3 coding sequence is TGTGCCAGCAGTTTAGCGGAACTAGAGCAGTTCTTC. Amino acids: CASSLAELEQFF.

This clonotype has only a few counts. The chain links TRBV5-1 to TRBJ1-1; possible D gene TRBD1, 5 bases. Trimming removed 0 bases at V and 1 base at J, with 7 bases between. CDR1 and CDR2 (germline): SGHRS, YFSETQ. CDR3 size: 14 residues. CDR3 nucleotide sequence: TGCGCCAGCAGCTTGGAAGGGGAGAACACTGAAGCTTTCTTT. Translated: CASSLEGENTEAFF.

V gene TRBV28 combines with J gene TRBJ2-5; 8 bases agree with TRBD2. The end of the DNA fits TRBJ2-1 better, so the J call may be wrong. Germline CDR1 is MDHEN and CDR2 is SYDVKM. There are 15 residues in the CDR3. CDR3 sequence reads: CASSLFPRGGTEQFF. The CDR3, as DNA: TGTGCCAGCAGTTTATTCCCACGGGGGGGAACTGAGCAGTTCTTC.

The chain joins TRBV20-1 to TRBJ2-7; no definite D call. CDR3 length: 13 amino acids. The germline V gene has CDR1 DFQATT and CDR2 SNEGSKA (reference sequence). With 5 bases removed from V and 3 bases from J, the gap between germline ends came to 14 bases. CDR3 in DNA: TGCAGTGCTTGGCAGTTGGAAAGCTACGAGCAGTACTTC. Its protein product is CSAWQLESYEQYF.

This clonotype showed up just a few times. The rearrangement uses TRBV11-2 and TRBJ2-7, with 9 nucleotides matching TRBD1. CDR1 SGHAT and CDR2 FQNNGV come from the germline V gene. The CDR3 spans 15 residues. With 5 bases clipped from V and 5 bases from J, the junction kept 10 bases outside the gene matches. CDR3 in DNA: TGTGCCAGCAGCCACTGGGACAGGGAAGGAGACGAGCAGTACTTC. Its translation: CASSHWDREGDEQYF.

The chain has TRBV25-1 and TRBJ2-1; TRBD2 matches at 11 bases. The J segment lost 5 bases and the V segment lost 8 bases, leaving 2 bases of the junction unmatched. CDR1 is MGHDK, CDR2 SYGVNS, per germline. The CDR3 runs 13 residues. DNA for the CDR3: TGTGCCAGCGGGACTAGCGGAAACAATGAGCAGTTCTTC. This codes for CASGTSGNNEQFF.

This clonotype was seen more than once but under ten times. This chain links TRBV20-1 with TRBJ2-7; 7 bases fit TRBD2. The ends lost 6 bases at V and 4 bases at J; junction bases unmatched: 9. This CDR3 is built from 13 residues. The germline V gene encodes CDR1 DFQATT and CDR2 SNEGSKA (reference sequence). Written as DNA, the CDR3 is TGCAGTGCCCGTGGTGCGGGAGCTTACGAGCAGTACTTC. This encodes CSARGAGAYEQYF.

There are a few counts of this clonotype. This chain uses TRBV6-5 with TRBJ2-7; no clear D. Trimming stripped 6 bases from V and 2 bases from J, with 8 bases between. Germline V CDR1 and CDR2: MNHEY, SVGAGI. This CDR3 contains 12 residues. This CDR3 reads CASRGNTYEQYF. CDR3 nucleotides: TGTGCCAGCAGGGGCAATACCTACGAGCAGTACTTC.

V is TRBV3-1 and J is TRBJ2-7; tentative D call: TRBD1 (6 bases). The germline V gene has CDR1 LGHDT and CDR2 YNNKEL (reference sequence). V was shortened by 2 bases and J by 0 bases, with 11 bases between the two germline ends. This CDR3 comprises 15 residues. The CDR3 nucleotides are TGTGCCAGCAGCCAATCGGACAGTAACTCCTACGAGCAGTACTTC. Its translation: CASSQSDSNSYEQYF.

This clonotype was counted only a few times. The chain has TRBV7-9 and TRBJ2-5, with 12 bases matching TRBD2. The last part of the DNA fits TRBJ2-1 better; the J call may be wrong. The germline CDR1 and CDR2 sequences are SEHNR and FQNEAQ (reference sequence). CDR3 size: 16 residues. The CDR3 sequence: CASSLEASGRVNEQFF. In DNA form, the CDR3 reads TGTGCCAGCAGCTTAGAGGCTAGCGGGAGGGTCAATGAGCAGTTCTTC.

This clonotype has more than one count but fewer than ten. This chain connects TRBV27 to TRBJ2-5; D not certain. The CDR3 is 13 residues long. V lost 6 bases, J lost 5 bases, and 13 bases lay in between. CDR1 is MNHEY and CDR2 is SMNVEV in the germline V gene (reference sequence). For the CDR3, the DNA is TGTGCCAGCAGCGACTCGGCCGGGGAGACCCAGTACTTC. It specifies CASSDSAGETQYF.

This sequence joins TRBV27 and TRBJ2-1, with 10 nucleotides matching TRBD1. The CDR3 extends over 14 amino acids. Losses at the gene ends were 5 bases for V and 10 bases for J; bases not matched to a gene: 8. CDR1 is MNHEY and CDR2 is SMNVEV in the germline V gene (reference sequence). The CDR3 DNA reads as TGTGCCAGCAGTCCACGGACAGGGGGAGGGGAGCAGTTCTTC. Translating it yields CASSPRTGGGEQFF.

The genes are TRBV20-1 and TRBJ2-7; 7 nucleotides line up with TRBD2. Germline loops: CDR1 DFQATT, CDR2 SNEGSKA (reference sequence). V lost 1 base, J lost 12 bases, and 18 bases stayed unmatched. CDR3 length equals 15 residues. The DNA of the CDR3 is TGCAGTGCTAGAGGAGGACGGAGCGGCGGGAGTAGATCGTACTTC. Translated: CSARGGRSGGSRSYF.

This clonotype appeared a few times. This chain uses TRBV20-1 with TRBJ2-1; D is unresolved. V was shortened by 5 bases and J by 0 bases, with 8 bases between the two germline ends. Germline CDR1 reads DFQATT; CDR2 reads SNEGSKA (reference sequence). CDR3 length equals 13 residues. The CDR3 region has the DNA TGCAGTGCTCAACTCGACTCCTACAATGAGCAGTTCTTC. It translates to CSAQLDSYNEQFF.

V and J are TRBV11-2 and TRBJ2-7; D is uncertain. Germline V gene lookup returns CDR1 SGHAT and CDR2 FQNNGV. The CDR3 spans 14 residues. The V end was cut by 4 bases, the J end by 1 base, with 11 bases between. CDR3 sequence: CASSSGIISYEQYF. CDR3 coding DNA: TGTGCCAGCAGCTCGGGTATTATTTCCTACGAGCAGTACTTC.

The chain combines TRBV20-1 with TRBJ2-5; a weak D match, TRBD2 (6 bases). Matching the DNA end better, TRBJ2-1 makes the J call doubtful. CDR3 size: 13 residues. Germline V lookup: CDR1 DFQATT, CDR2 SNEGSKA (reference sequence). The CDR3 here is CSAPGVWGNEQFF. DNA for the CDR3: TGCAGTGCTCCGGGAGTGTGGGGCAATGAGCAGTTCTTC.

The V call is TRBV29-1, the J call TRBJ1-1; D gene unclear. The germline gives CDR1 SQVTM, CDR2 ANQGSEA. Trimming shortened V by 2 bases and J by 0 bases, and 10 bases separated the two germline ends. The CDR3 contains 14 residues. This CDR3 reads CSVERKLMNTEAFF. Here the CDR3 DNA reads TGCAGCGTTGAACGCAAACTAATGAACACTGAAGCTTTCTTT.

The J gene is TRBJ2-5, the V gene TRBV5-1; D is undetermined. The end of the DNA is better explained by TRBJ2-1, so the J call may be wrong. This CDR3 region has 12 residues. In germline, CDR1 is SGHRS, CDR2 YFSETQ. The CDR3 nucleotides are TGCGCCAGCAGCCCGGCCGCCAATGAGCAGTTCTTC. It yields the protein CASSPAANEQFF.

The V and J genes are TRBV21-1 and TRBJ2-1; no DNA check was done on the table's D call, TRBD1. TRBV21-1 counts as a pseudogene. The CDR3 is 18 residues long. CDR3 coding DNA: TGTGCCAGCACTAAGGGACAGGGAGCGGGTGTAGGCTACAATGAGCAGTTCTTC. Translated, it gives CASTKGQGAGVGYNEQFF.

In this sample, this clonotype turned up a few times. The gene calls are TRBV28 and TRBJ1-5; 9 bases line up with TRBD1. Germline CDR1 reads MDHEN; CDR2 reads SYDVKM. V dropped 6 bases and J dropped 6; count of bases not matched to a gene: 9. CDR3 length equals 15 residues. The CDR3 DNA reads TGTGCCAGCAGACGCCTACAGGGGGCGTCTCAGCCCCAGCATTTT. It yields the protein CASRRLQGASQPQHF.